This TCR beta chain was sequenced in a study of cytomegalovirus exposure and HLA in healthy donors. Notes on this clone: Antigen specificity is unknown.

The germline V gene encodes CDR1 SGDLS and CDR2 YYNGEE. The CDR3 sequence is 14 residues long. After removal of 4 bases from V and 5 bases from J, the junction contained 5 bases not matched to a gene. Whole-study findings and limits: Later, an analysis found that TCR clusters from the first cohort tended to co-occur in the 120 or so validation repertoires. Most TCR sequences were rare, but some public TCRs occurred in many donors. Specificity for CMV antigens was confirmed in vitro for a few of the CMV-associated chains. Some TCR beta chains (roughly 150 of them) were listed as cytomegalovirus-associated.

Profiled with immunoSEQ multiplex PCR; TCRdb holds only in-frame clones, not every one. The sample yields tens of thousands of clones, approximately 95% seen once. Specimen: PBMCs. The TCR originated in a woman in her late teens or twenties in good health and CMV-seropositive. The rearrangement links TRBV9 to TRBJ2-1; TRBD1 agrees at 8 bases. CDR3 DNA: TGTGCCAGCAGCTGGGGGACAGGAGACAATGAGCAGTTCTTC. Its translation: CASSWGTGDNEQFF. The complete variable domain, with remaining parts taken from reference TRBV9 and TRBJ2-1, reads DSGVTQTPKHLITATGQRVTLRCSPRSGDLSVYWYQQSLDQGLQFLIQYYNGEERAKGNILERFSAQQFPDLHSELNLSSLELGDSALYFCASSWGTGDNEQFFGPGTRLTVL.